This is a list of T cell receptor beta chains from one sample in a study of cytotoxic CD8 clonotypes in ibrutinib-treated CLL. Assay: immunoSEQ multiplex PCR; the TCRdb copy retains only in-frame clones and omits some. The sample holds around 330,000 clones, around 66% seen once. Sequencing was performed on PBMCs, taken after 36 months of ibrutinib treatment. These receptors all stem from a human donor with chronic lymphocytic leukemia. Each CDR3 is given with its conserved first and last residue. The D gene is left open where the match is weak. Clone sizes are given selectively: once, few, many, or a class where the clone is expanded.

clone_size j_call d_call v_call cdr3_nt cdr3_aa
few TRBJ2-7 . TRBV28 TGTGCCAGCAGGGAGTTGGCCTCCTACGAGCAGTACTTC CASRELASYEQYF
once TRBJ2-7 TRBD2 TRBV5-1 TGCGCCAGCAGCTGGGGACTAGCGGGAGACTACGAGCAGTACTTC CASSWGLAGDYEQYF
once TRBJ2-1 TRBD2 TRBV5-1 TGCGCCAGCAGCTCCGCGGGGGGGCGGAATGAGCAGTTCTTC CASSSAGGRNEQFF
. TRBJ1-2 . TRBV9 TGTGCCAGCAGCGTAGTTCGGGACAATTATGGCTACACCTTC CASSVVRDNYGYTF
. TRBJ2-7 TRBD2 TRBV7-2 TGTGCCAGCAGCCCGACGCGGCTAGCGGGGCCCGGCGAGCAGTACTTC CASSPTRLAGPGEQYF
. TRBJ1-5 . TRBV9 TGTGCCAGCAGCGTAGGAGATGGGGACCAGCCCCAGCATTTT CASSVGDGDQPQHF
few TRBJ1-5 . TRBV18 TGTGCCAGCTCACCACGGGGAAGCAATCAGCCCCAGCATTTT CASSPRGSNQPQHF
. TRBJ1-3 . TRBV11-3 TGTGCCAGCAGCTTAGGTACCGGAAACACCATATATTTT CASSLGTGNTIYF
few TRBJ1-1 . TRBV2 TGTGCCAGCAGCTTCTGGGGGGCTGAAGCTTTCTTT CASSFWGAEAFF
. TRBJ2-1 . TRBV9 TGTGCCAGCAGCGTAGGTGGGGACTTCACCTACAATGAGCAGTTCTTC CASSVGGDFTYNEQFF
. TRBJ1-1 TRBD1 TRBV2 TGTGCCAGCAGCGCTAGTATCTTAGGGGGCTGGGACACTGAAGCTTTCTTT CASSASILGGWDTEAFF
. TRBJ2-1 . TRBV7-9 TGTGCCAGCAGATATTGGGGGGCCACCACCACAAGCTCCTACAATGAGCAGTTCTTC CASRYWGATTTSSYNEQFF
. TRBJ2-7 . TRBV7-9 TGTGCCAGCAGCCAAGACCGCCCCCACAATTACGAGCAGTACTTC CASSQDRPHNYEQYF
. TRBJ2-2 . TRBV5-6 TGTGCCAGCAGCGCCAGCCTCGGGGAGCTGTTTTTT CASSASLGELFF
. TRBJ2-7 . TRBV7-9 TGTGCCAGCACCCCGAATTCGCCTATAGGGGGCGAGCAGTACTTC CASTPNSPIGGEQYF
. TRBJ1-1 TRBD1 TRBV11-2 TGTGCCAGCAGCTTACAAAAGTGGGGGGACAGGGGGCAGGACACTGAAGCTTTCTTT CASSLQKWGDRGQDTEAFF
. TRBJ1-2 . TRBV6-1 TGTGCCAGCAGGCGAAGTCAGGGCGTCTATGGCTACACCTTC CASRRSQGVYGYTF
. TRBJ1-6 . TRBV6-1 TGTGCCAGCAGTGAATATTCGGACCCCAGGACCATCTATAATTCACCCCTCCACTTT CASSEYSDPRTIYNSPLHF
once TRBJ2-3 TRBD1 TRBV4-1 TGCGCCAGCAGCCAGAGACAGGGTAGCACAGATACGCAGTATTTT CASSQRQGSTDTQYF
. TRBJ2-3 . TRBV28 TGTGCCAGCAGTTTATTTAGGGGCGGCCTCACAGATACGCAGTATTTT CASSLFRGGLTDTQYF
. TRBJ2-1 . TRBV14 TGTGCCAGCAGCCAAGACCCCCTCGGCTCCTACAATGAGCAGTTCTTC CASSQDPLGSYNEQFF
. TRBJ1-4 . TRBV19 TGTGCCAGTAGGAAAAATGAAAAACTGTTTTTT CASRKNEKLFF
. TRBJ2-4 TRBD2 TRBV27 TGTGCCAGCAGTCAGCCGGGACTAGCGGGAGCGAAAAACATTCAGTACTTC CASSQPGLAGAKNIQYF
. TRBJ1-1 . TRBV4-1 TGCGCCAGCAGATTCGTTGGACGAATGAACACTGAAGCTTTCTTT CASRFVGRMNTEAFF
. TRBJ1-2 . TRBV19 TGTGCCAGTAGCCGCACTCCTCGTGGGGGCCCTGGTGGCTACACCTTC CASSRTPRGGPGGYTF
. TRBJ2-3 . TRBV7-9 TGTGCCAGCAGCTTAGGGGCCGGGGCGCCATTCAGCACAGATACGCAGTATTTT CASSLGAGAPFSTDTQYF
. TRBJ2-7 . TRBV4-1 TGCGCCAGCAGCCAAGGTGGCCTACGCTACGAGCAGTACTTC CASSQGGLRYEQYF
. TRBJ1-1 TRBD1 TRBV12-5 TGTGCTAGTGGTTTTGACAGGGGCACTGAAGCTTTCTTT CASGFDRGTEAFF
few TRBJ2-7 . TRBV19 TGTGCCAGTAGTATAGCCCCCTACTCCTACGAGCAGTACTTC CASSIAPYSYEQYF
. TRBJ2-7 . TRBV21-1 TGTGCCAGCAGCAGGGGTTTCGGCGAGCAGTACTTC CASSRGFGEQYF
. TRBJ1-5 TRBD1 TRBV7-2 TGTGCCAGCAGCCTGGGACAGGTCTTGGGGCCCCAGCATTTT CASSLGQVLGPQHF
. TRBJ2-7 TRBD2 TRBV7-9 TGTGCCAGCAGGGGGGATCTCGGACTAGCGGGAGGCACCTACGAGCAGTACTTC CASRGDLGLAGGTYEQYF
few TRBJ2-7 TRBD2 TRBV10-2 TGCGCCAGCATGCGGACTAGATTGGCCTACGAGCAGTACTTC CASMRTRLAYEQYF
. TRBJ2-7 TRBD2 TRBV5-6 TGTGCCAGCAGCTTTCTAAAGGGAGGGTTATTCTACGAGCAGTACTTC CASSFLKGGLFYEQYF
. TRBJ2-7 TRBD1 TRBV9 TGTGCCAGCAGCCCAAGAGGAGTCAGGGGGTACGAGCAGTACTTC CASSPRGVRGYEQYF
. TRBJ2-3 . TRBV14 TGTGCCAGCAGCCAAGAATGGGGCGTTGGCACAGATACGCAGTATTTT CASSQEWGVGTDTQYF
few TRBJ2-3 TRBD2 TRBV7-2 TGTGCCAGCAGCTTAGGTCTAGCGGGAGATACGCAGTATTTT CASSLGLAGDTQYF
. TRBJ2-3 TRBD1 TRBV9 TGTGCCAGCAGCCGAGGACAGGGAGCAGCAGATACGCAGTATTTT CASSRGQGAADTQYF
. TRBJ2-1 . TRBV4-1 TGCGCCAGCAGCCAAGAAGTCGGGACCAACAATGAGCAGTTCTTC CASSQEVGTNNEQFF
. TRBJ1-1 . TRBV9 TGTGCCAGCAGTCAAGGGAGGGCTTTCTTT CASSQGRAFF
. TRBJ1-2 TRBD1 TRBV5-6 TGTGCCAGCAGCTCTGGACAGGGCTTCTTGAACTATGGCTACACCTTC CASSSGQGFLNYGYTF
. TRBJ2-1 . TRBV5-1 TGCGCCAGCAGCGGAGGACTCGCCAGCTCCTACAATGAGCAGTTCTTC CASSGGLASSYNEQFF
. TRBJ2-7 . TRBV11-2 TGTGCCAGCAGCCCCCCGACGGACGAGCAGTACTTC CASSPPTDEQYF
few TRBJ1-3 . TRBV10-3 TGTGCCATCGGTCGGAAGGGCCTTCTCTCTGGAAACACCATATATTTT CAIGRKGLLSGNTIYF
. TRBJ2-7 TRBD2 TRBV6-5 TGTGCCAGCAGCCCCCAGAGCGGGAGTCTGCACGAGCAGTACTTC CASSPQSGSLHEQYF
. TRBJ1-1 . TRBV9 TGTGCCAGCACCCTAGACCCTCTGGGTGGAGGTACTGAAGCTTTCTTT CASTLDPLGGGTEAFF